This TCR beta chain was retrieved from a study of tumor-infiltrating lymphocytes in primary liver carcinoma. As regards this clonotype: One base away lies a much larger clone, so this may be a sequencing read error.

A primer in the constant region served to generate TCR beta cDNA from around 500 ng of total RNA. ARM-PCR, slightly modified, supplied the TCR beta libraries through three nested multiplex PCR rounds. With TRBV1-TRBV30 forward primers and a C-beta reverse primer, the first two PCR rounds were run for nine to eleven cycles each. One entry per CDR3 protein results from TCRdb running MiXCR on the multiplex PCR reads. The profile shows about 320,000 distinct CDR3 sequences, about 60% of them singletons. It was unsorted whole blood that yielded blood RNA, and germline DNA was also extracted. In germline, CDR1 is SQVTM, CDR2 ANQGSEA. The CDR3 totals 12 residues.

The TCR was taken from a man in his forties with primary liver carcinoma and hepatitis B virus infection. The chain carries TRBV29-1 and TRBJ2-7; tentatively, D is TRBD1 (5 bases). The specimen sequenced was peripheral blood. CDR3 amino acids: CSVTVSSCEQYF. The CDR3 coding sequence is TGCAGCGTGACAGTAAGCTCCTGCGAGCAGTACTTC.